The 4 T cell receptor beta chains in this list originate from one sample, sequenced in a study of T-cell reconstitution after alpha-beta-depleted transplantation in children listed by TCRdb under 2016. To prepare the library, PCR was applied. TCRdb lists the instrument as Illumina HiSeq 2500. TCR libraries were prepared with molecular barcoding, using unique molecular identifiers to normalize TCRbeta repertoire quantification. TCRdb redid the processing of the public reads, applying fastp at Q25 and MiXCR, and retained in-frame beta chains. Records with the same CDR3 protein are collapsed into one entry carrying the most frequent genes and DNA. In this sample the table shows 150,000 to 250,000 distinct CDR3 sequences, roughly 14% of which occur a single time. The biggest ten clones account for over 10% of the sample. Sample: PBMCs from the stem cell graft donor, taken from the stem cell graft. Receptor source: a human donor who donated a stem cell graft to a child with acute lymphoblastic leukemia.

This clonotype has just a few counts. This chain links TRBV12-3 or TRBV12-4 with TRBJ1-5; D is possibly TRBD1 (5 bases). V dropped 5 bases and J dropped 7 bases, with 12 bases sitting between them. This CDR3 region has 13 residues. This CDR3 is CASSRQKFQPQHF. For the CDR3, the DNA is TGTGCCAGCAGTCGACAGAAGTTCCAGCCCCAGCATTTT.

This clonotype showed up many times. This chain joins TRBV5-1 and TRBJ1-1; weak D call: TRBD1 (5 bases). Germline CDR1 is SGHRS and CDR2 is YFSETQ. The V and J ends lost 4 bases and 7 bases respectively, with 17 bases between them. This CDR3 is built from 14 residues. The CDR3 DNA follows: TGCGCCAGCAGCCAAACGGGACGCGGGGTTGAAGCTTTCTTT. As protein: CASSQTGRGVEAFF.

This clonotype occurred a few times. The chain recombines TRBV5-1 with TRBJ2-1; D is undetermined. Germline V gene lookup returns CDR1 SGHRS and CDR2 YFSETQ. The ends were cut back, 0 bases at V and 1 base at J, with 11 bases in the middle. The CDR3 consists of 16 residues. This CDR3 reads CASSLETWVSYNEQFF. In DNA, the CDR3 is TGCGCCAGCAGCTTGGAAACTTGGGTGTCCTACAATGAGCAGTTCTTC.

This chain uses TRBV3-1 with TRBJ2-1; 11 bases are shared with TRBD2. The CDR3 consists of 17 residues. Germline-derived CDR1 and CDR2 are LGHDT and YNNKEL (reference sequence). Unmatched junction bases numbered 6, after V lost 0 bases and J lost 5 bases. The CDR3 bases are TGTGCCAGCAGCCAAGATCCGGCGACTAGCGGGAACAATGAGCAGTTCTTC. Protein product: CASSQDPATSGNNEQFF.